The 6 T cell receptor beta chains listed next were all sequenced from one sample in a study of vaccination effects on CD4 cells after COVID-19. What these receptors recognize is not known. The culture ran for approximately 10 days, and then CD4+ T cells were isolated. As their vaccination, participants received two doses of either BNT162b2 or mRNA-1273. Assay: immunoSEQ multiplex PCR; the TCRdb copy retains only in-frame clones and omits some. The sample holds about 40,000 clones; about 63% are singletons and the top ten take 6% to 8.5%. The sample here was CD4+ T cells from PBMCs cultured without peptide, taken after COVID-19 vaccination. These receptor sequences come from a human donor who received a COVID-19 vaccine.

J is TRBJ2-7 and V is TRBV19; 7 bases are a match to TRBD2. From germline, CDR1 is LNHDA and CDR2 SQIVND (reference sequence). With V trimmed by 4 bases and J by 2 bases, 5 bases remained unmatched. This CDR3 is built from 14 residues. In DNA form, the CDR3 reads TGTGCCAGTAGTACCCGACTAGCTGCCTACGAGCAGTACTTC. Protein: CASSTRLAAYEQYF. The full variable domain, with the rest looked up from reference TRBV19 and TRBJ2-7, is DGGITQSPKYLFRKEGQNVTLSCEQNLNHDAMYWYRQDPGQGLRLIYYSQIVNDFQKGDIAEGYSVSREKKESFPLTVTSAQKNPTAFYLCASSTRLAAYEQYFGPGTRLTVT.

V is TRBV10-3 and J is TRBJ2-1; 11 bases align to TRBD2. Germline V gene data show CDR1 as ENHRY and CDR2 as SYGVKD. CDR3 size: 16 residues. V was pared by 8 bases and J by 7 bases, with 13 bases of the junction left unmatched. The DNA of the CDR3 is TGTGCCATCGGGGGGTCGACTAGCGGGATCTCAAATGAGCAGTTCTTC. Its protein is CAIGGSTSGISNEQFF.

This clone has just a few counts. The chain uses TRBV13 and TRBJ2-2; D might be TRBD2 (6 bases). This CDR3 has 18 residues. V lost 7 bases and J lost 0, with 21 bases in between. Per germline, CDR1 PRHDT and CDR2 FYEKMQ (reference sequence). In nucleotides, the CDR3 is TGTGCCAGCACCAACGAGGGGTTGGGGGGTTCGAACACCGGGGAGCTGTTTTTT. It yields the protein CASTNEGLGGSNTGELFF.

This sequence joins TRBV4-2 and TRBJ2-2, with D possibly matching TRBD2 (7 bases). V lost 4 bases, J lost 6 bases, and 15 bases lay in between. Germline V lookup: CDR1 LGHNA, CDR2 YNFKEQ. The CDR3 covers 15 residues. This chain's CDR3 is CASSPGRGGPGELFF. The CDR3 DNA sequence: TGTGCCAGCAGCCCAGGAAGGGGGGGGCCCGGGGAGCTGTTTTTT.

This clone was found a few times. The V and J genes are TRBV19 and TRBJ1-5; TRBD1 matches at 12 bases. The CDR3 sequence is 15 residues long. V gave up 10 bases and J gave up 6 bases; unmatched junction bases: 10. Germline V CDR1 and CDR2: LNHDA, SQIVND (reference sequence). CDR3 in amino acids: CATQWGQGAVQPQHF. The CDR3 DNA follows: TGTGCCACCCAGTGGGGACAGGGGGCTGTTCAGCCCCAGCATTTT.

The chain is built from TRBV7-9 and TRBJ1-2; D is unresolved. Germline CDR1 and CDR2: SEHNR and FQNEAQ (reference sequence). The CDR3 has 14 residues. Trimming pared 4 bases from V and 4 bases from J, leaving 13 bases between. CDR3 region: CASSSEGRGYGYTF. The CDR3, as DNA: TGTGCCAGCAGCTCAGAAGGGAGAGGCTATGGCTACACCTTC.